This is a list of T cell receptor beta chains from one sample in a study of cytomegalovirus exposure and HLA in healthy donors. The method was immunoSEQ multiplex PCR; TCRdb's version includes in-frame clones alone and lacks a portion of them. Here the sample spans some 130,000 clones, around 85% being singletons. Specimen: PBMCs. All receptors come from a man aged 18 to 30 in good health and CMV-seronegative. The CDR3 runs from the conserved cysteine through the conserved F or W. Each record gives: CDR3 length, J gene, clone size, V gene, D gene, CDR3 DNA, CDR3 protein. A D gene is named only where the DNA matches it firmly. For some rows the clone size is stated as once, few or many, or as a class when expanded; others skip it.

cdr3_length: 18
j_call: TRBJ2-3
clone_size: .
v_call: TRBV25-1
d_call: TRBD2
cdr3_nt: TGTGCCAGTATTTCGGGGGGGGCTCTTACTCGGAGCACAGATACGCAGTATTTT
cdr3_aa: CASISGGALTRSTDTQYF

cdr3_length: 15
j_call: TRBJ2-2
clone_size: .
v_call: TRBV5-1
d_call: .
cdr3_nt: TGCGCCAGCAGCTTGCAAACAGCGAACACCGGGGAGCTGTTTTTT
cdr3_aa: CASSLQTANTGELFF

cdr3_length: 17
j_call: TRBJ2-7
clone_size: .
v_call: TRBV7-9
d_call: TRBD2
cdr3_nt: TGTGCCAGCAGCCCGGGGACTAGCGGGGTCCCATTCTACGAGCAGTACTTC
cdr3_aa: CASSPGTSGVPFYEQYF

cdr3_length: 15
j_call: TRBJ2-7
clone_size: .
v_call: TRBV14
d_call: TRBD1
cdr3_nt: TGTGCCAGCAGCCAAGTGGGACAGGGACGCCACGAGCAGTACTTC
cdr3_aa: CASSQVGQGRHEQYF

cdr3_length: 17
j_call: TRBJ1-3
clone_size: .
v_call: TRBV10-3
d_call: .
cdr3_nt: TGTGCCATCAGTGCGTCTTTACAGGGCGCGGCTGGAAACACCATATATTTT
cdr3_aa: CAISASLQGAAGNTIYF

cdr3_length: 11
j_call: TRBJ2-4
clone_size: .
v_call: TRBV19
d_call: .
cdr3_nt: TGTGCCACGGCAGACGCGGGCATTCAGTACTTC
cdr3_aa: CATADAGIQYF

cdr3_length: 14
j_call: TRBJ2-1
clone_size: .
v_call: TRBV7-2
d_call: TRBD2
cdr3_nt: TGTGCCAGCAGCTCCGAAGGCGGGAGGGCCCAGGAGTTCTTC
cdr3_aa: CASSSEGGRAQEFF

cdr3_length: 16
j_call: TRBJ1-3
clone_size: .
v_call: TRBV14
d_call: .
cdr3_nt: TGTGCCAGCAGCCAAGGGACAGAGTTCTCTGGAAACACCATATATTTT
cdr3_aa: CASSQGTEFSGNTIYF

cdr3_length: 17
j_call: TRBJ1-2
clone_size: once
v_call: TRBV4-3
d_call: TRBD1
cdr3_nt: TGCGCCAGCAGCCAAGACAGGGGGACCACCCATAACTATGGCTACACCTTC
cdr3_aa: CASSQDRGTTHNYGYTF

cdr3_length: 18
j_call: TRBJ1-4
clone_size: few
v_call: TRBV7-2
d_call: TRBD1
cdr3_nt: TGTGCCAGCAGCTTATACCCCCAGGGGGCCCGAACTAATGAAAAACTGTTTTTT
cdr3_aa: CASSLYPQGARTNEKLFF

cdr3_length: 14
j_call: TRBJ2-3
clone_size: .
v_call: TRBV25-1
d_call: TRBD2
cdr3_nt: TGTGCCAGCAGCCTAGCGGGAGCTGGGGATACGCAGTATTTT
cdr3_aa: CASSLAGAGDTQYF

cdr3_length: 16
j_call: TRBJ2-3
clone_size: .
v_call: TRBV27
d_call: .
cdr3_nt: TGTGCCAGCAGGGGGCTAGGGGGAGAGACCTCAGATACGCAGTATTTT
cdr3_aa: CASRGLGGETSDTQYF

cdr3_length: 14
j_call: TRBJ1-1
clone_size: .
v_call: TRBV28
d_call: .
cdr3_nt: TGTGCCAGCAGTAAAGACCGGGATCTCACTGAAGCTTTCTTT
cdr3_aa: CASSKDRDLTEAFF

cdr3_length: 13
j_call: TRBJ1-2
clone_size: .
v_call: TRBV28
d_call: .
cdr3_nt: TGTGCCAGCAGATTCGGGACTAACTATGGCTACACCTTC
cdr3_aa: CASRFGTNYGYTF

cdr3_length: 14
j_call: TRBJ2-2
clone_size: .
v_call: TRBV6-5
d_call: TRBD1
cdr3_nt: TGTGCCAGCAGGGACAGGGGGAAAACCGGGGAGCTGTTTTTT
cdr3_aa: CASRDRGKTGELFF

cdr3_length: 16
j_call: TRBJ2-2
clone_size: .
v_call: TRBV18
d_call: TRBD1
cdr3_nt: TGTGCCAGCTCACAAGCGGGACAGGGTTTTACCGGGGAGCTGTTTTTT
cdr3_aa: CASSQAGQGFTGELFF

cdr3_length: 13
j_call: TRBJ1-3
clone_size: .
v_call: TRBV2
d_call: .
cdr3_nt: TGTGCCAGCAGTGGGACTTCTGGAAACACCATATATTTT
cdr3_aa: CASSGTSGNTIYF

cdr3_length: 16
j_call: TRBJ1-6
clone_size: .
v_call: TRBV5-1
d_call: .
cdr3_nt: TGCGCCAGCAGCTTAAAGTCAGGGGCGAGAGATTCACCCCTCCACTTT
cdr3_aa: CASSLKSGARDSPLHF

cdr3_length: 15
j_call: TRBJ2-7
clone_size: .
v_call: TRBV5-1
d_call: TRBD1
cdr3_nt: TGCGCCAGCAGCTTGGACCCGGGACAGATCTACGAGCAGTACTTC
cdr3_aa: CASSLDPGQIYEQYF

cdr3_length: 13
j_call: TRBJ2-7
clone_size: once
v_call: TRBV5-6
d_call: .
cdr3_nt: TGTGCCAGCTCTTGGGGCAGGGAAGCCGAGCAGTACTTC
cdr3_aa: CASSWGREAEQYF

cdr3_length: 12
j_call: TRBJ2-5
clone_size: .
v_call: TRBV19
d_call: TRBD2
cdr3_nt: TGTGCCAGTGCGCGGGGGGCGGAGACCCAGTACTTC
cdr3_aa: CASARGAETQYF

cdr3_length: 13
j_call: TRBJ2-7
clone_size: .
v_call: TRBV6-5
d_call: .
cdr3_nt: TGTGCCAGCAGTTACCACCGGGAGTACGAGCAGTACTTC
cdr3_aa: CASSYHREYEQYF

cdr3_length: 14
j_call: TRBJ1-1
clone_size: .
v_call: TRBV25-1
d_call: .
cdr3_nt: TGTGCCAGCACCGGGTCGGTGGGGAACACTGAAGCTTTCTTT
cdr3_aa: CASTGSVGNTEAFF

cdr3_length: 18
j_call: TRBJ2-7
clone_size: .
v_call: TRBV7-2
d_call: .
cdr3_nt: TGTGCCAGCAGCAGGCCAGGCAGGGTTTTCCCCCCAGACTACGAGCAGTACTTC
cdr3_aa: CASSRPGRVFPPDYEQYF

cdr3_length: 14
j_call: TRBJ2-3
clone_size: once
v_call: TRBV6-1
d_call: TRBD1
cdr3_nt: TGTGCCAGCAGTCCCGGGACAGCAGCAGATACGCAGTATTTT
cdr3_aa: CASSPGTAADTQYF

cdr3_length: 13
j_call: TRBJ1-1
clone_size: few
v_call: TRBV9
d_call: .
cdr3_nt: TGTGCCAGCAGCGAGACAGTGAACACTGAAGCTTTCTTT
cdr3_aa: CASSETVNTEAFF

cdr3_length: 15
j_call: TRBJ1-5
clone_size: .
v_call: TRBV7-2
d_call: .
cdr3_nt: TGTGCCAGCAGCTTATCGTGGACAGTCAATCAGCCCCAGCATTTT
cdr3_aa: CASSLSWTVNQPQHF

cdr3_length: 14
j_call: TRBJ2-7
clone_size: .
v_call: TRBV7-2
d_call: .
cdr3_nt: TGTGCCAGCAGCCCTACAGGGTGGATCTACGAGCAGTACTTC
cdr3_aa: CASSPTGWIYEQYF

cdr3_length: 15
j_call: TRBJ2-7
clone_size: .
v_call: TRBV4-3
d_call: .
cdr3_nt: TGCGCCAGCAGCCAAGATTATGACAGTCCGGCGGAGCAGTACTTC
cdr3_aa: CASSQDYDSPAEQYF

cdr3_length: 15
j_call: TRBJ2-7
clone_size: few
v_call: TRBV6-5
d_call: .
cdr3_nt: TGTGCCAGCAGTTACGGGTGGGTACAGTCCTACGAGCAGTACTTC
cdr3_aa: CASSYGWVQSYEQYF

cdr3_length: 15
j_call: TRBJ2-7
clone_size: .
v_call: TRBV6-6
d_call: .
cdr3_nt: TGTGCCAGCAGTTACTCGACGGACAAAGCCTACGAGCAGTACTTC
cdr3_aa: CASSYSTDKAYEQYF

cdr3_length: 14
j_call: TRBJ1-6
clone_size: .
v_call: TRBV5-4
d_call: TRBD1
cdr3_nt: TGTGCCAGCAGCTCTACAGGGGGGAATTCACCCCTCCACTTT
cdr3_aa: CASSSTGGNSPLHF

cdr3_length: 11
j_call: TRBJ2-2
clone_size: .
v_call: TRBV6-5
d_call: .
cdr3_nt: TGTGCCAGCGGGCCGACCGGGGAGCTGTTTTTT
cdr3_aa: CASGPTGELFF